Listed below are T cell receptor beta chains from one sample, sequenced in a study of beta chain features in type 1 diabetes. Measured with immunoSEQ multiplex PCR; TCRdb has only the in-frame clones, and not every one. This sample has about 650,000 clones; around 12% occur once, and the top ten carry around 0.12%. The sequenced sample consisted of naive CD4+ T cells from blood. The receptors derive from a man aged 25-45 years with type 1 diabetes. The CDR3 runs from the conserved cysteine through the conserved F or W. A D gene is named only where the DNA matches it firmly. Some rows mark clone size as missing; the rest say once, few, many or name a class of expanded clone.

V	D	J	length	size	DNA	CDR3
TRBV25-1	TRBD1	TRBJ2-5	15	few	TGTGCCAGCAGCCGAACGGGACAGGGGAGGGAGACCCAGTACTTC	CASSRTGQGRETQYF
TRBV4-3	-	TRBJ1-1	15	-	TGCGCCAGCAGCCAAGATTCATACAGGAACACTGAAGCTTTCTTT	CASSQDSYRNTEAFF
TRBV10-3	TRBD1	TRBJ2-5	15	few	TGTGCCATCAGTGAGTCGCGACAGGGTAGAGAGACCCAGTACTTC	CAISESRQGRETQYF
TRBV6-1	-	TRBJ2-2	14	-	TGTGCCAGCAGCCGACAGGGAGGTACCGGGGAGCTGTTTTTT	CASSRQGGTGELFF
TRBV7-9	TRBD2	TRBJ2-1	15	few	TGTGCCAGCAGCCCCCAGGGACTAGCGGGGAATGAGCAGTTCTTC	CASSPQGLAGNEQFF
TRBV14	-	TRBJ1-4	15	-	TGTGCCAGCAGCCTTGGGGCGGAAGGGGTTGAAAAACTGTTTTTT	CASSLGAEGVEKLFF
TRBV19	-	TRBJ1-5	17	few	TGTGCCAGTATTCGAACAAAAGGGCCTCCTAATAATCAGCCCCAGCATTTT	CASIRTKGPPNNQPQHF
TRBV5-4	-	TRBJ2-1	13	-	TGTGCCAGCAGCTTGGGTCAGGTGAGGGAGCAGTTCTTC	CASSLGQVREQFF
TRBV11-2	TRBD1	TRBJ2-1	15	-	TGTGCCAGCAGCTTAGAGGGACAGGGGGTCTATGAGCAGTTCTTC	CASSLEGQGVYEQFF
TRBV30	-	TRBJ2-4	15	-	TGTGCCTGGAGTGGGACCCCTTTAGCCAAAAACATTCAGTACTTC	CAWSGTPLAKNIQYF
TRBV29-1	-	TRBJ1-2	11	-	TGCAGCGTTGAAGCAGGGAACGGCTACACCTTC	CSVEAGNGYTF
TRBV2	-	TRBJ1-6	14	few	TGTGCCAGCAGTGAAAGGGAGGGCAATTCACCCCTCCACTTT	CASSEREGNSPLHF
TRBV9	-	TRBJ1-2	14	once	TGTGCCAGCACCGAAATTCAGGGCGGCTATGGCTACACCTTC	CASTEIQGGYGYTF
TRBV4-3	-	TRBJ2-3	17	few	TGCGCCAGCAGCCAAGAGGGACGCGGGACGAAGGGAGATACGCAGTATTTT	CASSQEGRGTKGDTQYF
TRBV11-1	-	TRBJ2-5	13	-	TGTGCCAGCAGCTTCGGACTAATCGAGACCCAGTACTTC	CASSFGLIETQYF